These T cell receptor beta chains were read from a single sample in a study of T-cell memory formation after mild COVID-19. From the 5' RACE reads, TCRdb called clonotypes with MiXCR, one entry per CDR3 protein. Seen here are some 330,000 distinct CDR3 sequences, approximately 21% observed once, and the top ten hold 9.5% to 15%. The source material was PBMCs or a T cell subset sorted from them (not recorded which). All receptors derive from an adult woman who had mild COVID-19 (a few samples of this study predate the infection). Cell type and time point are not known. Each CDR3 is given without its conserved first and last residue. The order of the fields is J gene, V gene, CDR3 protein.

J: TRBJ2-3
V: TRBV6-6
CDR3: ASSYRLAGGSADTQY

J: TRBJ2-5
V: TRBV9
CDR3: ASSVSLSSQETQY

J: TRBJ2-1
V: TRBV12-3/TRBV12-4
CDR3: ASRSDRANLEQF

J: TRBJ1-2
V: TRBV29-1
CDR3: SVEEGAGYYGYT

J: TRBJ2-7
V: TRBV19
CDR3: ASRRTGGSYEQY

J: TRBJ1-5
V: TRBV6-6
CDR3: ASSSAREGAQGPQH

J: TRBJ2-3
V: TRBV12-3/TRBV12-4
CDR3: ASSLAHGDTQY

J: TRBJ2-1
V: TRBV5-1
CDR3: ASSRERRTEQF

J: TRBJ2-7
V: TRBV12-3/TRBV12-4
CDR3: ASRRSGSYEQY

J: TRBJ1-1
V: TRBV27
CDR3: ASSLSLAGYEAF

J: TRBJ1-2
V: TRBV2
CDR3: ASRPGGGYT

J: TRBJ2-1
V: TRBV10-3
CDR3: AISESRMGQF

J: TRBJ1-6
V: TRBV25-1
CDR3: ASSGTGGTGYSPLH

J: TRBJ2-3
V: TRBV5-1
CDR3: ASALTGGTDTQY

J: TRBJ2-7
V: TRBV11-1
CDR3: ASSPGQVTGEQY

J: TRBJ1-1
V: TRBV20-1
CDR3: SAPRIGRNSDAF

J: TRBJ2-1
V: TRBV4-1
CDR3: ASSRGGRMNEQF

J: TRBJ2-3
V: TRBV24-1
CDR3: ATSATTSTDTQY

J: TRBJ2-5
V: TRBV20-1
CDR3: SAAPSGSRETQY

J: TRBJ2-1
V: TRBV4-3
CDR3: ASSQDRASGDTYNEQF

J: TRBJ2-7
V: TRBV7-9
CDR3: ASSFQTWEQY

J: TRBJ2-1
V: TRBV3-1
CDR3: ASSQDSGEDEQF

J: TRBJ2-2
V: TRBV7-3
CDR3: ASSPSGVLMGSGELF

J: TRBJ2-3
V: TRBV24-1
CDR3: ATSVPGVGTDTQY

J: TRBJ1-5
V: TRBV6-1
CDR3: ASIAPIGPQH

J: TRBJ2-1
V: TRBV5-1
CDR3: ASSRDRGSYNEQF